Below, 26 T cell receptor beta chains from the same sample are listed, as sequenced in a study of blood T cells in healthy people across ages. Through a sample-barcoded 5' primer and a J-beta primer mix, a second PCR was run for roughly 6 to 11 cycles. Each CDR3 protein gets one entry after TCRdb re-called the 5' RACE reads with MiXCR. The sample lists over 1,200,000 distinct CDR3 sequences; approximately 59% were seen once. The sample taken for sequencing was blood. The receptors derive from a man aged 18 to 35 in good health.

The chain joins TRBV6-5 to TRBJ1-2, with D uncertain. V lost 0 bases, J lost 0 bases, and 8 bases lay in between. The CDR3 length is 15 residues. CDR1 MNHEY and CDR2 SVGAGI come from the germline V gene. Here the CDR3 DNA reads TGTGCCAGCAGTTACTCGCCGGAAGCTAACTATGGCTACACCTTC. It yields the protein CASSYSPEANYGYTF.

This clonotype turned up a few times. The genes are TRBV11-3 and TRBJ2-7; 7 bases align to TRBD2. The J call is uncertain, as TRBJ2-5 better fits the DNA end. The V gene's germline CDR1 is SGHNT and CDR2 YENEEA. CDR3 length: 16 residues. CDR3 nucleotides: TGTGCCAGCAGCTCCCTCGAGCGGGACTTCGAGGAGACCCAGTACTTC. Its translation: CASSSLERDFEETQYF.

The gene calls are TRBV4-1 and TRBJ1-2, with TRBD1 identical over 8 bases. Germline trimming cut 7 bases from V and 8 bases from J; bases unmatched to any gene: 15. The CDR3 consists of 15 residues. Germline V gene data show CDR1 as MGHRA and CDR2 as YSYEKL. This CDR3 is CASKMQGQGANGYTF. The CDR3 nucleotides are TGCGCCAGCAAAATGCAAGGGCAGGGGGCGAACGGCTACACCTTC.

The CDR3 DNA sequence: TGCAGCGCCCAAGGGCCAGCTCGGAATGAGCAGTTCTTC. It translates to CSAQGPARNEQFF. V usage is TRBV29-1 and J usage is TRBJ2-1; D ambiguous. V lost 7 bases, J lost 7 bases, and 17 bases lay in between. The germline CDR1 and CDR2 sequences are SQVTM and ANQGSEA. This CDR3 comprises 13 residues.

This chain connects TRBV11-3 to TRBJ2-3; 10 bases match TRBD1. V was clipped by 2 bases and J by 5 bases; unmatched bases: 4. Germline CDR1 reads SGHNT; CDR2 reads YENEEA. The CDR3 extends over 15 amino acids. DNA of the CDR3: TGTGCCAGCAGCTTATCCGGGACAGGGGAAGATACGCAGTATTTT. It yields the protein CASSLSGTGEDTQYF.

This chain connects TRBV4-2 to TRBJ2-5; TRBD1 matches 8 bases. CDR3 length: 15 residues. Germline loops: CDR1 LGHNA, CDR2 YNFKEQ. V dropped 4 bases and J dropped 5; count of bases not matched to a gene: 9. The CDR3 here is CASSPYGRGQETQYF. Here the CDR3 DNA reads TGTGCCAGCAGCCCCTATGGCAGGGGGCAGGAGACCCAGTACTTC.

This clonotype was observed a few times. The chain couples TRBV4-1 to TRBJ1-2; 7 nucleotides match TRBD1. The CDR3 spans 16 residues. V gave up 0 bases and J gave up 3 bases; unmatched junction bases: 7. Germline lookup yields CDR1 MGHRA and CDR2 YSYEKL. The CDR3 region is CASSQEGTALYYGYTF. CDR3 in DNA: TGCGCCAGCAGCCAAGAGGGGACAGCTTTATACTATGGCTACACCTTC.

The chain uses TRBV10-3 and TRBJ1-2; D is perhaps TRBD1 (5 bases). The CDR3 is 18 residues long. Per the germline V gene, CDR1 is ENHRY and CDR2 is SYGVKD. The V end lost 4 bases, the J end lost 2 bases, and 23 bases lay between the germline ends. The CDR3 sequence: CAISAWWGRPTLNYGYTF. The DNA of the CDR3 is TGTGCCATCAGTGCATGGTGGGGCAGACCAACTTTAAACTATGGCTACACCTTC.

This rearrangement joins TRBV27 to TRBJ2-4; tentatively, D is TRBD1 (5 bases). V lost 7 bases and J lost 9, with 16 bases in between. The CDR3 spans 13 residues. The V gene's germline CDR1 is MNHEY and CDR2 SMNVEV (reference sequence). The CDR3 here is CASTGQGRGIQYF. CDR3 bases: TGTGCCAGCACTGGGCAGGGTAGAGGCATTCAGTACTTC.

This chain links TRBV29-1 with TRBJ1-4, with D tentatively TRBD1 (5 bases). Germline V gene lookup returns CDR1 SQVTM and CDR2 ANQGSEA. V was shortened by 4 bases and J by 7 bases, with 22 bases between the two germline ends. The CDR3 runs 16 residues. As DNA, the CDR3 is TGCAGCGTTGGGGGCAGGTCGGGAACTAACCCTGAAAAACTGTTTTTT. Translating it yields CSVGGRSGTNPEKLFF.

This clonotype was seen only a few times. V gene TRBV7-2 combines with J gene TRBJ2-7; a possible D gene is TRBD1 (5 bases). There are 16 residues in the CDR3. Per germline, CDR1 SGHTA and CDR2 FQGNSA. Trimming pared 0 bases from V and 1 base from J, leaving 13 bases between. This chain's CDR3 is CASSLAAGQGSYEQYF. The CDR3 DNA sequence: TGTGCCAGCAGCTTAGCGGCTGGCCAGGGTTCCTACGAGCAGTACTTC.

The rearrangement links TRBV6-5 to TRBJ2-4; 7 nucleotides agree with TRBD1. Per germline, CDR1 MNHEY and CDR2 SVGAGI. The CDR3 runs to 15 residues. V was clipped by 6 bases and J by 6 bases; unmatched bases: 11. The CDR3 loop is CASSPARDSLNIQYF. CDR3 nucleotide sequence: TGTGCCAGCAGCCCAGCCCGGGACAGCCTAAACATTCAGTACTTC.

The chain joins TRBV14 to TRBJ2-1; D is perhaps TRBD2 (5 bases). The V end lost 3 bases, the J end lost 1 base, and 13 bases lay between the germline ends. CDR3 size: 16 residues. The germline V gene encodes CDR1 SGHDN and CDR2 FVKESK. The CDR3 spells CASSHGSGYSYNEQFF. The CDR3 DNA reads TGTGCCAGCAGCCATGGGAGCGGCTATTCCTACAATGAGCAGTTCTTC.

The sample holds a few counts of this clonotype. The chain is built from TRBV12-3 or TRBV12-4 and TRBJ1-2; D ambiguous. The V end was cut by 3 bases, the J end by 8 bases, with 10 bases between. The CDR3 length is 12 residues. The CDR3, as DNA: TGTGCCAGCAGTTTGAGTCAGTCGGGCTACACCTTC. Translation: CASSLSQSGYTF.

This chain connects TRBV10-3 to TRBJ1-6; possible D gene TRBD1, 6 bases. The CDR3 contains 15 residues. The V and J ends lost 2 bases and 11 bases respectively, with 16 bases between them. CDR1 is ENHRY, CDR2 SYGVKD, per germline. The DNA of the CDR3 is TGTGCCATCAGTGAGCTCGGGCAGGGGAGAACACCCCTCCACTTT. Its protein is CAISELGQGRTPLHF.

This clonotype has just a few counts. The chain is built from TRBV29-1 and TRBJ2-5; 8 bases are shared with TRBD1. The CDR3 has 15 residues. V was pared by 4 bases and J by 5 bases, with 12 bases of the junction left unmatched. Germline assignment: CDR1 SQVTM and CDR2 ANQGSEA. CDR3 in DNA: TGCAGCGTTGGGCTGCTGGACAGGGTCTTGGAGACCCAGTACTTC. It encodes CSVGLLDRVLETQYF. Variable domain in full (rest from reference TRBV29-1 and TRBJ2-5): SAVISQKPSRDICQRGTSLTIQCQVDSQVTMMFWYRQQPGQSLTLIATANQGSEATYESGFVIDKFPISRPNLTFSTLTVSNMSPEDSSIYLCSVGLLDRVLETQYFGPGTRLLVL.

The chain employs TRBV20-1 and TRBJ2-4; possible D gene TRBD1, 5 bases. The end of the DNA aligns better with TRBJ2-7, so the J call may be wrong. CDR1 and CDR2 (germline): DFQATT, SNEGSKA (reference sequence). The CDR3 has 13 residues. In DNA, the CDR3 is TGCAGTGCTCCTTCCCAATTCAGGGACGAGCAGTACTTC. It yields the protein CSAPSQFRDEQYF.

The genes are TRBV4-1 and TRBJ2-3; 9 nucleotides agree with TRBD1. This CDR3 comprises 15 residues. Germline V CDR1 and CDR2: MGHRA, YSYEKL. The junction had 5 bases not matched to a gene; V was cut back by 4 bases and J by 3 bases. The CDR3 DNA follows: TGCGCCAGCAGCCCCCAGGACAGGGGAACAGATACGCAGTATTTT. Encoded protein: CASSPQDRGTDTQYF.

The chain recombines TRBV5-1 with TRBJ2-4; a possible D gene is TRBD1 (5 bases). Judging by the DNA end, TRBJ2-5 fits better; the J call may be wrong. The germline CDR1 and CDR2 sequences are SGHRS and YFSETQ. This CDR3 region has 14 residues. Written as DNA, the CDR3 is TGCGCCAGCAGCTACAGGACCTTACAAGAGACCCAGTACTTC. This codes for CASSYRTLQETQYF.

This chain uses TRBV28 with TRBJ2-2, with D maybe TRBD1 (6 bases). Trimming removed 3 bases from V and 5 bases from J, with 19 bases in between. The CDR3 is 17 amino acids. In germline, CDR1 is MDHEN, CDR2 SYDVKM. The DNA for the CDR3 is TGTGCCAGCAGTTTGAGGGCCAGGGGCCGGAAAACCGGGGAGCTGTTTTTT. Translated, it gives CASSLRARGRKTGELFF.

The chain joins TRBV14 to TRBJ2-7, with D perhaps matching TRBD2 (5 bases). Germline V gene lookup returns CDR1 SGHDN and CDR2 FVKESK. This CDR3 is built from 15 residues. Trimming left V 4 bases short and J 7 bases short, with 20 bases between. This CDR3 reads CASSPLASPGGEQYF. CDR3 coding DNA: TGTGCCAGCAGCCCCTTAGCCAGCCCCGGAGGAGAGCAGTACTTC.

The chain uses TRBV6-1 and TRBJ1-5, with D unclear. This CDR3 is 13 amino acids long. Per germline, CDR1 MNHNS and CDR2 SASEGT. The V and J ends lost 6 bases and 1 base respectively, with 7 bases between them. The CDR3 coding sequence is TGTGCCAGCAGAACGGTCAGCAATCAGCCCCAGCATTTT. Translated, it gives CASRTVSNQPQHF.

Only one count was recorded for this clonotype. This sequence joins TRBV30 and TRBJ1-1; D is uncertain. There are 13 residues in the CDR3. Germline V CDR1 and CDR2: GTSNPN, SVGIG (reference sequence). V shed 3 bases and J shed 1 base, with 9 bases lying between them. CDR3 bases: TGTGCCTGGAGGGTCCTGGGGAACACTGAAGCTTTCTTT. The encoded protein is CAWRVLGNTEAFF.

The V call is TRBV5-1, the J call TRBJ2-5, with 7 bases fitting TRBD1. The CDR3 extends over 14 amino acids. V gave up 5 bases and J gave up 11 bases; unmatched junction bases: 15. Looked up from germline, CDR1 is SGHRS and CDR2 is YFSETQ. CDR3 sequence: CASRLRDSNNEQYF. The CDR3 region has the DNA TGCGCCAGCAGGTTAAGGGACAGCAACAATGAGCAGTACTTC.

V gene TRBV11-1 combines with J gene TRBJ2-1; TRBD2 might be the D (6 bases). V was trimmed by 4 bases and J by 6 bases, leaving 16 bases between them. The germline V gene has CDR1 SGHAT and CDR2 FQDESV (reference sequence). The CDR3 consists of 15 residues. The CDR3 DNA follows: TGTGCCAGCAGCTCCGGGAGTGGGGCCCTCAATGAGCAGTTCTTC. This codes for CASSSGSGALNEQFF.

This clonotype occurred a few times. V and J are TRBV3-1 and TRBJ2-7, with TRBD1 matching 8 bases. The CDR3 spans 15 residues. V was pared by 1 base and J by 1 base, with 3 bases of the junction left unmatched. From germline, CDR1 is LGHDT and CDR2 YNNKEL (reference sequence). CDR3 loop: CASSQVTGGSYEQYF. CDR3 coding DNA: TGTGCCAGCAGCCAAGTAACAGGGGGATCCTACGAGCAGTACTTC.